This T cell receptor (beta chain) was identified in a study of CD8+ T cells in alopecia areata. Study-level information: Patients took tofacitinib for 6 to 18 months, followed by 6 drug-free months.

Sequencing templates came from extracted RNA that was reverse transcribed into cDNA. Assay used: immunoSEQ multiplex PCR; TCRdb lists only in-frame clones, some missing. The sample has 160,000 or so clones; under 60% are singletons. Collected material from alopecia areata patients comprised lesional scalp punch biopsies and peripheral blood. The researchers isolated CD4+ and CD8+ T cells from PBMCs by sorting. Sequencing was performed on CD8+ T cells sorted from blood, taken at week 0. The sequence derives from a human donor with alopecia areata.

In DNA, the CDR3 is TGTGCCAGCAGCGTAGGAGCAGGGGAGACTGAAGCTTTCTTT. This encodes CASSVGAGETEAFF. V gene TRBV9 combines with J gene TRBJ1-1; a possible D gene is TRBD1 (6 bases). V was shortened by 0 bases and J by 5 bases, with 11 bases between the two germline ends. CDR1 is SGDLS, CDR2 YYNGEE, per germline. There are 14 residues in the CDR3.